This entry lists 2 T cell receptor beta chains sequenced from one sample in a study of cytomegalovirus exposure and HLA in healthy donors. PCR involved 60 Vbeta and 13 Jbeta primers. TCRdb keeps only in-frame clones here, not all; method: immunoSEQ multiplex PCR. This repertoire shows roughly 110,000 clones, around 77% found once; its top ten account for about 5.4%. Sequenced: PBMCs. The receptors were sampled from a woman between 25 and 40 years old in good health and CMV-seropositive.

This clone has more than one count but fewer than ten. V usage is TRBV5-8 and J usage is TRBJ1-1, with 7 positions matching TRBD1. The CDR3 has 14 residues. V shed 2 bases, J shed 3 bases, and the junction held 4 bases outside the gene matches. CDR1 and CDR2 (germline): SGHTS, YDEGEE. DNA for the CDR3: TGTGCCAGCAGCTTAGGGACAGATTACACTGAAGCTTTCTTT. This translates into CASSLGTDYTEAFF.

This rearrangement joins TRBV7-3 to TRBJ2-7; 13 bases align to TRBD2. This CDR3 contains 16 residues. The trim removed 5 bases at V and 5 bases at J, leaving 9 bases unmatched. CDR1 and CDR2 (germline): SGHTA, FQGTGA. For the CDR3, the DNA is TGTGCCAGCAGCCCAGGACTAGCGGGAGCCAGGCACGAGCAGTACTTC. It yields the protein CASSPGLAGARHEQYF.